The T cell receptor (beta chain) under discussion was sequenced for a study of T cells in Graves' hyperthyroidism and ophthalmopathy. Researchers took RNA transcripts and amplified the TCR beta CDR3 regions from them. In the first-round RT-PCR of the TCR CDR3, the HTBI primer set was used. Via MiXCR, TCRdb re-called the multiplex PCR reads, giving one row per CDR3 protein. The table lists hundreds of thousands of distinct CDR3 sequences, 15% to 20% of them singletons. There are many counts of this clonotype. Its antigen remains unknown. General observations from the study: Ophthalmopathy cases were set apart from stable hyperthyroidism by a 13 V-J model.

Exclusion of patients followed from uncontrolled infection, other autoimmune disease, pregnancy or lactation. There are 14 residues in the CDR3. Trimming stripped 2 bases from V and 5 bases from J, with 12 bases between. Per the germline V gene, CDR1 is SNHLY and CDR2 is FYNNEI. This chain connects TRBV2 to TRBJ1-1, with a weak D call TRBD1 (5 bases). This receptor was taken from a man aged 40-49 years with Graves' ophthalmopathy. Sequencing used blood. The CDR3 spells CASSERRGSTEAFF. The DNA for the CDR3 is TGTGCCAGCAGTGAACGCCGGGGGAGTACTGAAGCTTTCTTT.